These T cell receptor beta chains were read from a single sample in a study of blood T cell repertoires in COVID-19. Generated by immunoSEQ multiplex PCR, the TCRdb table keeps only in-frame clones and is missing some. Among approximately 150,000 clones listed, about 86% were seen once. Sequences were obtained from PBMCs or T cells enriched from blood (not recorded which). The receptors originated from a man in his forties with acute COVID-19. Each CDR3 is given with its conserved first and last residue. Fields, in order: D gene, J gene, V gene, clone size, CDR3 DNA, CDR3 protein. D genes are given only for firm matches. The size field is filled for only some rows; it gives once, few, many or a size class.

>NA|TRBJ2-7|TRBV5-4|NA
TGTGCCAGCAGCTTATATAGCTCGGGGGAGCAGTACTTC
CASSLYSSGEQYF
>TRBD1|TRBJ1-1|TRBV28|NA
TGTGCCAGCAGATTTGGGCAGGGGGCCGCTTTCTTT
CASRFGQGAAFF
>NA|TRBJ1-5|TRBV9|NA
TGTGCCAGCAGCGTAGGGGTGATAGTGGGCCAGCCCCAGCATTTT
CASSVGVIVGQPQHF
>NA|TRBJ2-7|TRBV6-6|NA
TGTGCCAGCAGTTACGACCGGCAGGGCCGATCCTACGAGCAGTACTTC
CASSYDRQGRSYEQYF
>TRBD1|TRBJ1-6|TRBV5-4|NA
TGTGCCAGCAGCCCCTCAGGGGGCCGTCGGCTTGGTTCACCCCTCCACTTT
CASSPSGGRRLGSPLHF
>TRBD2|TRBJ2-6|TRBV19|NA
TGTGCCAGTAGTATCGGGAGGAACTCTGGGGCCAACGTCCTGACTTTC
CASSIGRNSGANVLTF
>NA|TRBJ1-2|TRBV20-1|NA
TGCAGTGCTTTCACAGGGCCTGGCTACACCTTC
CSAFTGPGYTF
>TRBD1|TRBJ1-3|TRBV3-1/TRBV3-2|NA
TGTGCCAGCAGCCCAGCCCCAGGGGGCCTGAGAAACACCATATATTTT
CASSPAPGGLRNTIYF
>TRBD1|TRBJ2-7|TRBV6-5|NA
TGTGCCAGCACCTCCGGGACAGGGCCACCCGAGCAGTACTTC
CASTSGTGPPEQYF
>NA|TRBJ1-1|TRBV6-6|NA
TGTGCCAGCAGTTACGGAACAGGGCGGACTGAAGCTTTCTTT
CASSYGTGRTEAFF
>NA|TRBJ1-1|TRBV2|NA
TGTGCCAGCTCTCAGGGTGGCACTGAAGCTTTCTTT
CASSQGGTEAFF
>NA|TRBJ2-3|TRBV7-3|once
TGTGCCAGCAGCTTAGGAGGTCGGATCACAGATACGCAGTATTTT
CASSLGGRITDTQYF
>NA|TRBJ1-2|TRBV7-2|NA
TGTGCCAGCATCTTCAGCGCTGGGTATGGCTACACCTTC
CASIFSAGYGYTF
>TRBD2|TRBJ2-3|TRBV12-3/TRBV12-4|few
TGTGCCAGCAGTCGGGGGGGCCATACGCAGTATTTT
CASSRGGHTQYF
>NA|TRBJ2-2|TRBV7-3|NA
TGTGCCAGCAGCTTAGAGGTCAGCCGGGAGCTGTTTTTT
CASSLEVSRELFF
>NA|TRBJ2-3|TRBV3-1/TRBV3-2|NA
TGTGCCAGCAGCCAAGATTTTGCGGGGCGCACAGATACGCAGTATTTT
CASSQDFAGRTDTQYF
>NA|TRBJ2-2|TRBV18|NA
TGTGCCAGCTCCCTTCGGCCAGGCGACACCGGGGAGCTGTTTTTT
CASSLRPGDTGELFF
>TRBD2|TRBJ2-7|TRBV6-1|NA
TGTGCCAGCAGCCCGCGGGGGAGTTTATACGAGCAGTACTTC
CASSPRGSLYEQYF
>TRBD2|TRBJ2-5|TRBV7-2|NA
TGTGCCAGCAGCTTAGACGTGGCTAGCGGAAAGACCCAGTACTTC
CASSLDVASGKTQYF
>NA|TRBJ1-1|TRBV6-5|NA
TGTGCCAGCAACCAGTTCCGGGGGATCACTGAAGCTTTCTTT
CASNQFRGITEAFF
>NA|TRBJ2-2|TRBV3-1/TRBV3-2|NA
TGTGCCAGCAGCCAAGACCTCGGCACCGGGGAGCTGTTTTTT
CASSQDLGTGELFF
>NA|TRBJ2-2|TRBV4-2|NA
TGTGCCAGCAGCCAAGATGACAACAGGCGGAACACCGGGGAGCTGTTTTTT
CASSQDDNRRNTGELFF
>NA|TRBJ1-1|TRBV5-1|NA
TGCGCCAGCACCCTACAGGGCCTTATGAACACTGAAGCTTTCTTT
CASTLQGLMNTEAFF
>NA|TRBJ1-4|TRBV9|NA
TGTGCCAGCAGCCTTAGGCCCGCGGGAACTAATGAAAAACTGTTTTTT
CASSLRPAGTNEKLFF
>NA|TRBJ1-5|TRBV2|NA
TGTGCCAGCAGCGGGGACTGGAATCAGCCCCAGCATTTT
CASSGDWNQPQHF
>TRBD1|TRBJ1-6|TRBV5-1|once
TGCGCCAGCAGCTCGGGACAGGGGTCAGGTAATTCACCCCTCCACTTT
CASSSGQGSGNSPLHF
>NA|TRBJ1-3|TRBV18|few
TGTGCCAGCTCACAATCAAGGGGGTCCGGAAACACCATATATTTT
CASSQSRGSGNTIYF
>NA|TRBJ2-2|TRBV7-2|once
TGTGCCAGCACCCCACAAGCGCCTCCCGGGGAGCTGTTTTTT
CASTPQAPPGELFF
>NA|TRBJ1-5|TRBV6-5|once
TGTGCCAGCAGTTCATCGCGGGGGACACCCTATCAGCCCCAGCATTTT
CASSSSRGTPYQPQHF
>TRBD2|TRBJ2-7|TRBV6-6|NA
TGTGCCAGCAGAGCTAGCGGGACTCCCTACGAGCAGTACTTC
CASRASGTPYEQYF
>TRBD2|TRBJ2-1|TRBV5-1|NA
TGCGCCAGCAGCCCCCTAGCGGGAGGGCGAAATGAGCAGTTCTTC
CASSPLAGGRNEQFF
>TRBD2|TRBJ2-1|TRBV28|NA
TGTGCCAGCAGTTCATGGTTAGCGGGAGATACTGAGCAGTTCTTC
CASSSWLAGDTEQFF
>NA|TRBJ1-1|TRBV6-5|NA
TGTGCCAGCAGTATTGGACTTCCCGTCACTGAAGCTTTCTTT
CASSIGLPVTEAFF
>TRBD2|TRBJ2-2|TRBV20-1|NA
TGCAGTGCTAGTGACTTTGGGCGGGAGGTCTTTACCGGGGAGCTGTTTTTT
CSASDFGREVFTGELFF
>NA|TRBJ2-3|TRBV29-1|NA
TGCAGCGTTGCAGGGCTAACTCCAGATACGCAGTATTTT
CSVAGLTPDTQYF
>NA|TRBJ1-2|TRBV5-1|few
TGCGCCAGCAGCTTGCCAGGGGAGTGGACCTTC
CASSLPGEWTF
>TRBD1|TRBJ2-1|TRBV7-3|few
TGTGCCAGCAGCTTAGGACAGGTTAAGGGCGATGAGCAGTTCTTC
CASSLGQVKGDEQFF
>NA|TRBJ1-5|TRBV28|NA
TGTGCCAGCAGTTTACAGGACTTCAATCAGCCCCAGCATTTT
CASSLQDFNQPQHF
>NA|TRBJ1-2|TRBV12-3/TRBV12-4|NA
TGTGCCAGCAGTCCCGGACCGGGATATGGCTACACCTTC
CASSPGPGYGYTF
>TRBD1|TRBJ2-2|TRBV27|NA
TGTGCCAGCAAGGGGGCCACCGGGGAGCTGTTTTTT
CASKGATGELFF
>NA|TRBJ1-2|TRBV27|NA
TGTGCCAGCAGTAGGGGGTTCTATGGCTACACCTTC
CASSRGFYGYTF
>TRBD1|TRBJ1-2|TRBV14|NA
TGTGCCAGCAGCCTCCCCCGGACAGGCCTCTATGGCTACACCTTC
CASSLPRTGLYGYTF
>NA|TRBJ2-3|TRBV6-5|NA
TGTGCCAGCAGTTACGCGACAGGGACTAGCACAGATACGCAGTATTTT
CASSYATGTSTDTQYF
>NA|TRBJ2-1|TRBV5-1|few
TGCGCCAGCAGCTTGGTTCAGTACAATGAGCAGTTCTTC
CASSLVQYNEQFF
>NA|TRBJ1-3|TRBV7-9|NA
TGTGCCAGCACGGATGGCAGCTCTGGAAACACCATATATTTT
CASTDGSSGNTIYF
>NA|TRBJ2-7|TRBV27|NA
TGTGCCAGCAGTTCAGTCTGGCCGGGAGAGCAGTACTTC
CASSSVWPGEQYF
>TRBD1|TRBJ2-3|TRBV28|NA
TGTGCCAGCAGGGAATACGGGACAGGGGGAGGAACGCAGTATTTT
CASREYGTGGGTQYF
>TRBD1|TRBJ1-6|TRBV2|NA
TGTGCCAGCGGAGGACAGGGGCCAGATAATTCACCCCTCCACTTT
CASGGQGPDNSPLHF
>TRBD1|TRBJ1-3|TRBV30|NA
TGTGCCGGACAGGTCTCTGGAAACACCATATATTTT
CAGQVSGNTIYF
>NA|TRBJ2-5|TRBV5-4|NA
TGTGCCAGCCACCACGATCTCGGGGTCCCCGGGACCCAGTACTTC
CASHHDLGVPGTQYF
>TRBD2|TRBJ2-5|TRBV30|NA
TGTGCCTGGAGCCGTGTAGCGGGGGGGATAGAGACCCAGTACTTC
CAWSRVAGGIETQYF
>TRBD1|TRBJ1-1|TRBV19|NA
TGTGCCAGTATGGGGACAGGAAGGGAAGCTTTCTTT
CASMGTGREAFF
>TRBD2|TRBJ2-1|TRBV28|NA
TGTGCCAGCAGTTCTAGCGGTGCTTCGTCCTACAATGAGCAGTTCTTC
CASSSSGASSYNEQFF
>TRBD2|TRBJ2-1|TRBV6-4|NA
TGTGCCAGCAGTGACGAAGGCGGGGGGGCCGGCAATGAGCAGTTCTTC
CASSDEGGGAGNEQFF